These T cell receptor beta chains were read from a single sample in a study of T cells after somatic rescue of genetic block. TCRdb keeps only in-frame clones here, not all; method: immunoSEQ multiplex PCR. The repertoire holds around 67,000 clones, with around 90% as singletons. The sample comprised peripheral blood mononuclear cells (PBMCs). Every receptor here comes from a middle-aged man. Each CDR3 is given with its conserved first and last residue. The D gene is left open where the match is weak. A row's size may be missing; if present it is once, few, many or a size class.

>TRBD2|.|TRBV11-3|TRBJ2-3
TGTGCCAGCAGCTTAGCAGCGGGGGCTACAGATACGCAGTATTTT
CASSLAAGATDTQYF
>TRBD2|.|TRBV19|TRBJ2-1
TGTGCCAGTAGTATAGGGCCTAGCGGCTACAATGAGCAGTTCTTC
CASSIGPSGYNEQFF
>TRBD1|.|TRBV6-5|TRBJ1-4
TGTGCCAGCAGTTTCAGGGGGGCTAATGAAAAACTGTTTTTT
CASSFRGANEKLFF
>.|.|TRBV19|TRBJ1-4
TGTGCCAGTAGTATAGATCTCGAGACTTTCCATGAAAAACTGTTTTTT
CASSIDLETFHEKLFF
>TRBD1|.|TRBV7-2|TRBJ1-2
TGTGCCAGCAGCCCCGGTCGGACAGGGATCTATGGCTACACCTTC
CASSPGRTGIYGYTF
>TRBD1|.|TRBV6-5|TRBJ2-7
TGTGCCAGCAGCCCCTTACAGGGGGCGACTGAGCAGTACTTC
CASSPLQGATEQYF
>.|.|TRBV4-1|TRBJ1-1
TGCGCCAGCAGCCAAGATTCCAGGGGTGGCACTGAAGCTTTCTTT
CASSQDSRGGTEAFF
>.|.|TRBV19|TRBJ1-6
TGTGCCAGTACCTCGGCGAATCCCTATAATTCACCCCTCCACTTT
CASTSANPYNSPLHF
>TRBD1|.|TRBV27|TRBJ2-3
TGTGCCAGCAGTTTATCCGGGTCTGCGACAGGGGAGTATTTT
CASSLSGSATGEYF
>TRBD1|.|TRBV4-2|TRBJ2-7
TGTGCCAGCAGCGTCCGGACAGGGGGGGACGAGCAGTACTTC
CASSVRTGGDEQYF
>.|.|TRBV10-3|TRBJ2-1
TGTGCCATCAGTGAGACAGGGAATCATGAGCAGTTCTTC
CAISETGNHEQFF
>TRBD2|once|TRBV19|TRBJ2-3
TGTGCCACCACAGGGCGGGAGGGGGCAACAGATACGCAGTATTTT
CATTGREGATDTQYF
>.|.|TRBV4-1|TRBJ1-2
TGCGCCAGCAGCCAAATACTGCCGGGAGTTTCGTACACCTTC
CASSQILPGVSYTF
>TRBD1|.|TRBV6-5|TRBJ2-1
TGTGCCAGCATGTTCCGGGACAGCCCTTACAATGAGCAGTTCTTC
CASMFRDSPYNEQFF
>.|.|TRBV19|TRBJ2-3
TGTGCCAGTAGTATGTTAAGCACAGATACGCAGTATTTT
CASSMLSTDTQYF
>.|.|TRBV10-3|TRBJ1-5
TGTGCCATCAGTGAGGTCGGTCAGCCCCAGCATTTT
CAISEVGQPQHF
>.|.|TRBV19|TRBJ1-4
TGTGCCAGTAGACTTGACAACGGGAAACTGTTTTTT
CASRLDNGKLFF
>TRBD1|.|TRBV5-6|TRBJ2-4
TGTGCCAGCAGCCCCGGGACAGGGGCAACCAAAAACATTCAGTACTTC
CASSPGTGATKNIQYF
>.|.|TRBV27|TRBJ2-7
TGTGCCAGCAGTTTAAACCCCACGACCTACGAGCAGTACTTC
CASSLNPTTYEQYF